Below, 17 T cell receptor beta chains from the same sample are listed, as sequenced in a study. TCRdb processed the 5' RACE reads anew with MiXCR; each CDR3 protein has one entry. Of tens of thousands of distinct CDR3 sequences in the sample, 25% to 35% were seen once. Sequencing used tumor-infiltrating memory CD4+ T cells sorted from the breast tumor. Subset given: memory CD4+ T cells, CD4+CD45RO+CD25-. The receptor source for this set is a female donor with breast cancer.

Comment on this clonotype: At one end the junction does not follow the germline gene, possibly because of a read error. The CDR3 here is CGALGAGYTDTQYF. For the CDR3, the DNA is TGCGGTGCTCTGGGAGCGGGGTACACAGATACGCAGTATTTT. This sequence joins TRBV20-1 and TRBJ2-3, with 7 bases fitting TRBD2. Germline-derived CDR1 and CDR2 are DFQATT and SNEGSKA (reference sequence). The CDR3 consists of 14 residues.

The chain links TRBV20-1 to TRBJ2-5; D gene ambiguous. The CDR3 has 13 residues. Trimming took 5 bases from V and 1 from J, leaving 11 bases between them. Germline CDR1 is DFQATT and CDR2 is SNEGSKA (reference sequence). CDR3: CSAFQDSQETQYF. The DNA for the CDR3 is TGCAGTGCTTTCCAAGACTCCCAAGAGACCCAGTACTTC.

This clonotype came up a few times. The rearrangement joins TRBV12-3 or TRBV12-4 to TRBJ2-3; D call uncertain. CDR3 length: 12 amino acids. Deletions cut 1 base from V and 8 bases from J, with 7 bases between. Here the CDR3 DNA reads TGTGCCAGCAGTTTAGATCACAGTACGCAGTATTTT. Its protein product is CASSLDHSTQYF.

This clonotype came up a few times. The chain employs TRBV7-9 and TRBJ1-5, with D hard to call. CDR3 size: 13 residues. The germline V and J ends were trimmed by 0 bases and 7 bases, with 7 bases remaining between them. CDR1 and CDR2 (germline): SEHNR, FQNEAQ (reference sequence). CDR3 protein: CASSLAPGQPQHF. In nucleotides, the CDR3 is TGTGCCAGCAGCTTAGCCCCAGGACAGCCCCAGCATTTT.

The rearrangement joins TRBV5-1 to TRBJ2-3; tentatively, D is TRBD1 (5 bases). There are 12 residues in the CDR3. Germline V gene sequence: CDR1 SGHRS, CDR2 YFSETQ. The V gene lost 4 bases and the J gene lost 4 bases, with 7 bases spanning the gap. Written as DNA, the CDR3 is TGCGCCAGCAGCGCACAGGCAGATACGCAGTATTTT. Translating it yields CASSAQADTQYF.

Ten or more counts support this clonotype. The CDR3 bases are TGTGCCAGCAGCCCCCAGGGGACCGTCTCCTTCTTC. Translated, it gives CASSPQGTVSFF. The chain is built from TRBV7-2 and TRBJ2-1; tentatively, D is TRBD1 (6 bases). Germline CDR1 reads SGHTA; CDR2 reads FQGNSA. CDR3 size: 12 residues. V was pared by 5 bases and J by 16 bases, with 18 bases between.

This clonotype was seen a few times. This chain links TRBV7-3 with TRBJ1-5; D possibly corresponds to TRBD1 (5 bases). Germline loops: CDR1 SGHTA, CDR2 FQGTGA. This CDR3 contains 13 residues. The V end was cut by 5 bases, the J end by 7 bases, with 12 bases between. CDR3 in DNA: TGTGCCAGCAGCCCAGGTGGGGGGCAGCCCCAGCATTTT. It is translated as CASSPGGGQPQHF. Looking up the rest from reference TRBV7-3 and TRBJ1-5 gives the full variable domain: GAGVSQTPSNKVTEKGKYVELRCDPISGHTALYWYRQSLGQGPEFLIYFQGTGAADDSGLPNDRFFAVRPEGSVSTLKIQRTERGDSAVYLCASSPGGGQPQHFGDGTRLSIL.

This clonotype is a singleton in its sample. This may be a read error: a much more frequent sequence differs by one nucleotide. Here the CDR3 reads CAGSLDHTNEQYF. As DNA, the CDR3 is TGTGCCGGCAGCCTTGACCACACTAACGAGCAGTACTTC. This rearrangement joins TRBV7-3 to TRBJ2-7; the D is unclear. This CDR3 is 13 amino acids long. The germline V gene has CDR1 SGHTA and CDR2 FQGTGA.

Many counts were recorded for this clonotype. The chain joins TRBV5-1 to TRBJ2-5; D is perhaps TRBD2 (5 bases). The CDR3 has 15 residues. Germline V CDR1 and CDR2: SGHRS, YFSETQ. The germline V and J ends were trimmed by 4 bases and 1 base, with 14 bases remaining between them. CDR3 DNA sequence: TGCGCCAGCAGCCCTGTCCCGGGAACCCAAGAGACCCAGTACTTC. Translation gives CASSPVPGTQETQYF.

The chain has TRBV7-3 and TRBJ2-3; D is uncertain. V lost 5 bases and J 4 bases, leaving 10 bases between the germline ends. From germline, CDR1 is SGHTA and CDR2 FQGTGA. This CDR3 has 13 amino acids. In nucleotides, the CDR3 is TGTGCCAGCAGCAAAGCTAGATCAGATACGCAGTATTTT. Translating gives CASSKARSDTQYF.

This clonotype was observed a handful of times. This chain joins TRBV5-1 and TRBJ2-5, with D maybe TRBD1 (6 bases). Trimming left V 4 bases short and J 0 bases short, with 13 bases between. CDR1 SGHRS and CDR2 YFSETQ come from the germline V gene. CDR3 length equals 15 residues. The CDR3: CASSLLAGDQETQYF. The CDR3, as DNA: TGCGCCAGCAGCCTTCTAGCAGGGGACCAAGAGACCCAGTACTTC.

This clonotype turned up a few times. The genes are TRBV10-2 and TRBJ1-5, with D maybe TRBD1 (5 bases). The V gene lost 5 bases and the J gene lost 6 bases, with 14 bases spanning the gap. CDR3 length: 14 residues. Germline V lookup: CDR1 WSHSY, CDR2 SAAADI. The CDR3 reads CASSLDILGQPQHF. CDR3 sequence (DNA): TGCGCCAGCAGTTTGGACATCCTGGGTCAGCCCCAGCATTTT.

This clonotype showed up just a few times. The chain is built from TRBV7-3 and TRBJ2-1; TRBD1 agrees at 9 bases. V trimming: 4 bases; J trimming: 4 bases; junction bases outside the gene matches: 5. The CDR3 contains 15 residues. Looked up from germline, CDR1 is SGHTA and CDR2 is FQGTGA. CDR3 protein: CASSSTGTGYNEQFF. The CDR3 nucleotides are TGTGCCAGCAGCTCCACCGGGACAGGGTACAATGAGCAGTTCTTC.

This clonotype was seen a few times. The chain links TRBV4-1 to TRBJ1-1, with D unclear. The CDR3 loop spans 13 amino acids. Between the trimmed V and J ends, which lost 0 bases and 5 bases, there was a span of 7 bases. Germline CDR1 reads MGHRA; CDR2 reads YSYEKL. The CDR3 spells CASSQERVTEAFF. CDR3 bases: TGCGCCAGCAGCCAAGAAAGGGTTACTGAAGCTTTCTTT.

This clonotype was seen more than once but under ten times. This chain links TRBV7-7 with TRBJ2-1; D ambiguous. The CDR3 is made up of 12 amino acids. Germline CDR1 SSHAT, CDR2 FNYEAQ (reference sequence). Trimming pared 5 bases from V and 10 bases from J, leaving 12 bases between. The CDR3 here is CASSGGGSEQFF. In DNA, the CDR3 is TGTGCCAGCAGCGGTGGCGGTTCGGAGCAGTTCTTC.

This chain uses TRBV7-2 with TRBJ2-3; a weak D match, TRBD2 (5 bases). Trimming took 1 base from V and 0 from J, leaving 5 bases between them. The CDR3 totals 14 residues. Germline V gene data show CDR1 as SGHTA and CDR2 as FQGNSA. CDR3 bases: TGTGCCAGCAGCTTAGGGACTAGCACAGATACGCAGTATTTT. Protein product: CASSLGTSTDTQYF.

Details on this clonotype: Its ends do not fully match the called genes, so a read error is possible. V usage is TRBV7-2 and J usage is TRBJ2-5, with D hard to call. Germline lookup yields CDR1 SGHTA and CDR2 FQGNSA. The CDR3 length is 15 residues. The CDR3 DNA sequence: TGTGCCGGCAGCCCCTGGGCAGGCCCCCAAGAGACCCAGTACTTC. It is translated as CAGSPWAGPQETQYF.